This T cell receptor (beta chain) was identified in a study of PD-L1 blockade in urothelial cancer. Across the whole study: Bladder-origin urothelial cancer in males described about 85% of the roughly 29 patients. Study findings and constraints: Having blood TCR clonality under the median before treatment predicted better survival.

As to this clone: Its specificity is not known.

Repertoires were generated with immunoSEQ multiplex PCR, while TCRdb's copy carries only in-frame clones and drops some. The table has around 70,000 clones, roughly 80% seen once. CDR1 is LNHDA, CDR2 SQIVND, per germline (reference sequence). The CDR3 contains 17 residues. Trimming pared 6 bases from V and 2 bases from J, leaving 22 bases between. The receptor's source is a man aged 65 to 79 with urothelial cancer. The J gene is TRBJ2-5, the V gene TRBV19, with D possibly being TRBD1 (6 bases). The material was PBMCs, obtained around atezolizumab (anti-PD-L1) treatment. CDR3 in amino acids: CASRPGHTDSPQETQYF. CDR3 nucleotides: TGTGCCAGTAGACCCGGTCATACGGACAGTCCACAAGAGACCCAGTACTTC.